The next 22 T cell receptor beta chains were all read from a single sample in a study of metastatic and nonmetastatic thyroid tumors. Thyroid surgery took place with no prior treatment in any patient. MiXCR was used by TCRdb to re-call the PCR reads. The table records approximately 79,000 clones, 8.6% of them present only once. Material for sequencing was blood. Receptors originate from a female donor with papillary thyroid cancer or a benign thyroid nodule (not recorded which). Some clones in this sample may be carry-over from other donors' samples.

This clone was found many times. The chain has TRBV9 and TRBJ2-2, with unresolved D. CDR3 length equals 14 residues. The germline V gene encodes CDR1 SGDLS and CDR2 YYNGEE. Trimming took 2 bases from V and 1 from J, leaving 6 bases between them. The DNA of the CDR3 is TGTGCCAGCAGCGTTTACAGGAACACCGGGGAGCTGTTTTTT. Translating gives CASSVYRNTGELFF.

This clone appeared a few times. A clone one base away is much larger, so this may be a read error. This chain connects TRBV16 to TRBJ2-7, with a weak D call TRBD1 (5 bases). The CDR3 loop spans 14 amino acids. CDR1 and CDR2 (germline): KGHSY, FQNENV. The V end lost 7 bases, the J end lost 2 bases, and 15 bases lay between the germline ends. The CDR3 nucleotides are TGTGCCAGCATCCACTCGGACACAGCCTACGAGCAGTACTTC. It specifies CASIHSDTAYEQYF.

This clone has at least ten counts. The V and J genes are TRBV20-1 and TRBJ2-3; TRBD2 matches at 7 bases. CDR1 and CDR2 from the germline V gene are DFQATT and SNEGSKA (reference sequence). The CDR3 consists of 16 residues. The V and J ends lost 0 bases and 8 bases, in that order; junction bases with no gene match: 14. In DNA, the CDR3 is TGCAGTGCTAGAGATACCCTAGCGGAGCCGGCTTTTACGCAGTATTTT. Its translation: CSARDTLAEPAFTQYF.

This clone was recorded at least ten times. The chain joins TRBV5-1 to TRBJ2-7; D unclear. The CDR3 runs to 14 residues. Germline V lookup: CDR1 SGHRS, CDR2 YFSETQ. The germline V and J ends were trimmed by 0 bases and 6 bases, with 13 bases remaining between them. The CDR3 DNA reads TGCGCCAGCAGCTTGGTAATCCCTGGTGTCGAGCAGTACTTC. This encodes CASSLVIPGVEQYF.

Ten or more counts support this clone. The CDR3 coding sequence is TGTGCCAGTCTACAGGGGGCGCTTCGGGAGACCCAGTACTTC. It specifies CASLQGALRETQYF. The chain links TRBV2 to TRBJ2-5, with 9 bases fitting TRBD1. The V gene end was trimmed by 9 bases and the J gene end by 5 bases; junction bases not matched to a gene: 10. The CDR3 covers 14 residues. Looked up from germline, CDR1 is SNHLY and CDR2 is FYNNEI.

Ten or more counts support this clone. CDR3 DNA sequence: TGTGCCAGCAGCTACATGAACACTGAAGCTTTCTTT. This encodes CASSYMNTEAFF. The chain carries TRBV7-2 and TRBJ1-1; D is uncertain. V was trimmed by 4 bases and J by 0 bases, leaving 3 bases between them. This CDR3 is 12 amino acids long. The germline CDR1 and CDR2 sequences are SGHTA and FQGNSA.

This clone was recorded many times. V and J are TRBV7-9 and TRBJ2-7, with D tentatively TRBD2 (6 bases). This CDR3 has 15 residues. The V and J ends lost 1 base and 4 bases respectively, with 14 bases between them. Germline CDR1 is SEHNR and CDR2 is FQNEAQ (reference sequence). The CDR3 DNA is TGTGCCAGCAGCTTAGATCAAGGAGGGCGGTACGAGCAGTACTTC. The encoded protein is CASSLDQGGRYEQYF. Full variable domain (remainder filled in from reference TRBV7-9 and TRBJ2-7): DTGVSQNPRHKITKRGQNVTFRCDPISEHNRLYWYRQTLGQGPEFLTYFQNEAQLEKSRLLSDRFSAERPKGSFSTLEIQRTEQGDSAMYLCASSLDQGGRYEQYFGPGTRLTVT.

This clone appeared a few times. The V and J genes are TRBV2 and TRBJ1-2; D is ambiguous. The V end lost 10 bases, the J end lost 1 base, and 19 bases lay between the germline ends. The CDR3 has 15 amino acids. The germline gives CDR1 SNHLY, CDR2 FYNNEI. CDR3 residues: CAKPARELHNYGYTF. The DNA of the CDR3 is TGTGCCAAACCGGCCCGGGAACTCCATAACTATGGCTACACCTTC.

This CDR3 reads CASRRLNRAPYGYTF. The CDR3 DNA is TGTGCCAGCAGGCGCCTAAACAGGGCTCCATATGGCTACACCTTC. V gene TRBV6-4 combines with J gene TRBJ1-2, with D perhaps TRBD1 (6 bases). Germline loops: CDR1 MRHNA, CDR2 SNTAGT. The CDR3 has 15 amino acids. Trimming shortened V by 6 bases and J by 5 bases, and 19 bases separated the two germline ends.

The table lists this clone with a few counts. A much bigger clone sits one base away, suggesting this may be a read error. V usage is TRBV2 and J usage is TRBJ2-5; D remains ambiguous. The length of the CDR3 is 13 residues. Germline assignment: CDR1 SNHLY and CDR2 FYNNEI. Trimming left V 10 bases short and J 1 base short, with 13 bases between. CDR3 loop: CAIRYLGQETQYF. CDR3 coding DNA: TGTGCCATCCGGTACCTGGGCCAAGAGACCCAGTACTTC.

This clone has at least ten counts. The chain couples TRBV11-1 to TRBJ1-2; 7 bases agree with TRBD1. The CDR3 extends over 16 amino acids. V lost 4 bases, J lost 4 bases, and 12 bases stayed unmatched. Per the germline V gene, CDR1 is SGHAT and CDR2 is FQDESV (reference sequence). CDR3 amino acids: CASSWAPDRASYGYTF. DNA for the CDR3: TGTGCCAGCAGCTGGGCTCCTGACAGGGCGAGCTATGGCTACACCTTC.

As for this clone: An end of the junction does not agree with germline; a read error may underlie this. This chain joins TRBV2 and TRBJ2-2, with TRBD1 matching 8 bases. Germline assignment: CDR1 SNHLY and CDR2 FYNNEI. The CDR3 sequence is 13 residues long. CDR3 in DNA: TGTGCCGGCAGGACAGGGTCTAGGGGGGAGCTGTTTTTT. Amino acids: CAGRTGSRGELFF.

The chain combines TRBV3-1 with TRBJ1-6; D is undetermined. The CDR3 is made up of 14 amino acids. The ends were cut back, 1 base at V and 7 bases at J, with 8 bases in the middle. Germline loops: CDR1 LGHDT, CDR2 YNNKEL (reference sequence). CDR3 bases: TGTGCCAGCAGCCAAGGAGAGTGGAATTCACCCCTCCACTTT. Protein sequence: CASSQGEWNSPLHF.

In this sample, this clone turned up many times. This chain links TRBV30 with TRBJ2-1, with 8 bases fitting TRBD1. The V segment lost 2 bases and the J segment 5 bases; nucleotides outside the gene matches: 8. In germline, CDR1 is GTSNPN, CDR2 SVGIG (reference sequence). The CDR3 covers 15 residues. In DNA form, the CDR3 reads TGTGCCTGGAGTTCAGGGGGCCTGACCAACAATGAGCAGTTCTTC. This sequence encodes CAWSSGGLTNNEQFF.

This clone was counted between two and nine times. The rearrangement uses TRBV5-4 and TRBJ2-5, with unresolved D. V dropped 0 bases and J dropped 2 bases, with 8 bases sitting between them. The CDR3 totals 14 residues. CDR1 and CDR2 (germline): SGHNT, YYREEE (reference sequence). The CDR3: CASSLAAAQETQYF. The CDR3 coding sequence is TGTGCCAGCAGCTTGGCGGCAGCTCAAGAGACCCAGTACTTC.

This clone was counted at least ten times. The CDR3 bases are TGTGCCAGCAGCCGGGGGCAGGGACGTACCTACACCTTC. Residues: CASSRGQGRTYTF. The chain recombines TRBV5-6 with TRBJ1-2; D perhaps matches TRBD1 (6 bases). Germline assignment: CDR1 SGHDT and CDR2 YYEEEE. This CDR3 comprises 13 residues. V was cut by 4 bases and J by 10 bases, with 17 bases left in between.

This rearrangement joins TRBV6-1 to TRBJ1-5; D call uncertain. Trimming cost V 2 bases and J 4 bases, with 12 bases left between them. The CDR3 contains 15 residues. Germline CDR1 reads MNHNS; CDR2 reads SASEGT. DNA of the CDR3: TGTGCCAGCAGTGAAACGTCAGGTTGGAATCAGCCCCAGCATTTT. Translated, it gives CASSETSGWNQPQHF.

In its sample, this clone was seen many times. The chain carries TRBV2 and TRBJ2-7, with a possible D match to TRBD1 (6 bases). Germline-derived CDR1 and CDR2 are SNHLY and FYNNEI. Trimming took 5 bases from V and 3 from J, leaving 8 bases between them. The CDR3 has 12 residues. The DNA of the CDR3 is TGTGCCAGCAGTCAGGACAGCTACGAGCAGTACTTC. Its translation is CASSQDSYEQYF.

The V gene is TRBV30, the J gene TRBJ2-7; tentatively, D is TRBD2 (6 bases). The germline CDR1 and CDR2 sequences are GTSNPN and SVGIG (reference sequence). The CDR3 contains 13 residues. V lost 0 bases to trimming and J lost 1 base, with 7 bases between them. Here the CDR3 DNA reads TGTGCCTGGAGTGTTCGGGGGTCCTACGAGCAGTACTTC. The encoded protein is CAWSVRGSYEQYF.

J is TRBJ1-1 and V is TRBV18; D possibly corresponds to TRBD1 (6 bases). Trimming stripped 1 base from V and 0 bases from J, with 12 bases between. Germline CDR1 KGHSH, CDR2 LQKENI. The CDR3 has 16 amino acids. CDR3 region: CASSPQIGGLNTEAFF. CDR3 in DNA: TGTGCCAGCTCACCACAGATAGGGGGATTGAACACTGAAGCTTTCTTT.

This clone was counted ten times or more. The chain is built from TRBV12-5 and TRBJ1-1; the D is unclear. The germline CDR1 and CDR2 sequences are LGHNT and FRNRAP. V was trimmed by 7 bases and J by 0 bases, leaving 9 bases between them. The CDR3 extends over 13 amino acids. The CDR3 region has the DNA TGTGCTAGTGCCCGACGGCTGAACACTGAAGCTTTCTTT. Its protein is CASARRLNTEAFF.

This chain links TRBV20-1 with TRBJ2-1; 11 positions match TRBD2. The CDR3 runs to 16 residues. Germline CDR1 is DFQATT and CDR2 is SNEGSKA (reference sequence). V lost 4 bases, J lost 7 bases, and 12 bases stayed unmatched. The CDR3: CSAILLLAGGVNEQFF. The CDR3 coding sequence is TGCAGTGCTATACTACTTCTAGCGGGAGGAGTAAATGAGCAGTTCTTC.